This T cell receptor beta chain was captured in a study of cytomegalovirus exposure and HLA in healthy donors (dated by TCRdb to 2016 to 2017). About the full investigation: An earlier analysis of more than 550 of the donors reported 276 Gb of sequence data and 95 million to 120 million unique TCR beta sequences obtained from roughly 180 million T cells. Roughly 300 gigabases of sequencing data and some 85 million unique TCR sequences were included in an early release covering roughly 600 HLA-typed donors. Among the roughly 370 genotyped donors, approximately 81% belonged to the genetic ancestry cluster associated with self-reported Caucasian donors. The study was designed to test whether signatures of past pathogen exposure could be identified by cataloging public T cell receptors. The T cell repertoires of several hundred subjects were profiled by immunosequencing and related to cytomegalovirus serostatus. A separate validation cohort of some 130 different subjects was used in addition to the roughly 640-subject first cohort. The study combined high-throughput TCR immunosequencing, statistical association of individual TCRs with disease status, and machine learning to predict cytomegalovirus infection status. A later analysis re-examined previously published TCR beta repertoires from more than 550 donors and added high-resolution HLA genotyping to investigate patterns of TCR occurrence. The later analysis used no new phenotypic data to find candidate immune exposures, relying instead on TCR beta sequences and their occurrence across donors. An earlier analysis of several hundred of the donors applied high-throughput TCR beta sequencing to assess whether each TCR beta V gene segment acted as functional or pseudogenic. Donor age, sex, ethnicity and CMV serostatus were compiled alongside the repertoire data. A later genetic analysis took genome-wide SNP genotypes for about 65% of the roughly 670 donors and used that subset as a discovery cohort. Every repertoire in the discovery cohort had been generated on one and the same sequencing platform. Class I and class II HLA loci were covered by the typing at four-digit resolution. Typing coverage varied by locus: roughly 629-640 donors for A, B, C, DRB1 and DQB1; approximately 500 for DQA1; 606 for DPA1; roughly 450 for DPB1. Because of strong linkage in the cohort, roughly five DR-DQ haplotypes were treated as single units for association and clustering. Across 398 genotyped donors of the cohort, an average of approximately 240,000 unique TCR beta nucleotide sequences per donor were sequenced, and around 19% of those sequences were non-productive. Points the paper makes about the study in general: The classifier was reported to diagnose cytomegalovirus status with high specificity and sensitivity in both the original and validation cohorts. A later analysis associated about 16,000 TCR beta sequences with specific HLA alleles at a false discovery rate of 0.05. A total of fewer than 200 TCR beta chains were listed by the study as associated with cytomegalovirus. The cohort was sequenced for TCR beta chains only, and without alpha or paired-chain data the features that could be detected were limited. When HLA alleles, especially DR and DQ, strongly co-occurred, TCR associations were difficult to assign to individual alleles. An association between a missense DCLRE1C variant and V-gene and J-gene trimming of TCR beta chains was found in a later genetic analysis and replicated in an independent cohort. In an earlier analysis of some 500 of the donors, most TCR beta V segments were observed in productive rearrangements about 87% or about 30% of the time, broadly matching IMGT annotations. In a later analysis, HLA-associated TCR beta chains were found to be more clonally expanded and to have lower generation probabilities than equally common non-associated chains. Linkage disequilibrium might explain the correlated functional status among segregating V segments, but an unknown experimental factor could not be ruled out. In a later analysis, TCR association rates were found to vary across HLA loci, with the most associated TCRs seen for DRB1 alleles and the fewest for HLA-C alleles. The authors suggested that the approach could potentially be generalized to other disease states and immunological phenotypes. Some IMGT-functional V segments, including TRBV6-2 and TRBV6-3, could not be told apart with the 87-base-pair reads, so those segments were excluded. Because some donors lacked HLA typing at each locus, the association tests relied only on the typed subset. The presence/absence analyses assumed that sequencing depth was roughly uniform across donors, and that assumption may not be true. Several of the top co-occurrence clusters appeared to be linked to parvovirus B19, influenza, CMV and Epstein-Barr virus, according to a later analysis. According to a later genetic analysis, donors in an Asian-associated ancestry cluster had fewer N-insertions in productive TCRs than the approximately 630-donor mean. A cluster of highly shared sequence variants was judged likely to be a technical artifact of the sequencing pipeline. Three of the identified cytomegalovirus-associated TCR beta chains were confirmed in vitro to be specific for cytomegalovirus antigens. A further reported finding was that TCR beta sequences accurately predicted the HLA-A and HLA-B alleles for most subjects in the first cohort. For the cohort, immune exposure information was limited to CMV serostatus. Because counts were too low, more than 15 rarely observed V segments, including chromosome 9 orphons, were excluded from the earlier analysis of several hundred of the donors. Most TCR sequences were observed very rarely across donors, whereas some public TCRs were present in many individuals. In a later analysis, most CMV-associated TCR beta chains were found to appear HLA-restricted, with HLA associations seemingly driven largely by CMV exposure.

The cohort consisted of 600 to 700 healthy bone marrow donors. All cohort members were sampled while nominally healthy, although unrecorded immune exposures were likely present. The donor tested CMV seropositive and was one of the 289 seropositive cohort members. Each donor provided a peripheral blood sample, and peripheral blood mononuclear cells were used for TCR beta sequencing. Genomic DNA was extracted from the blood cell samples with the Qiagen DNeasy Blood Extraction Kit. The library was made by the immunoSEQ multiplex PCR assay. For the multiplex PCR, a mixture combining 60 forward primers for TCR Vbeta segments and 13 reverse primers for TCR Jbeta segments was used. Amplification of the CDR3 region of rearranged TCR beta genes was performed with a multiplex PCR assay on genomic DNA. On the Illumina HiSeq System, the amplified TCR beta libraries were sequenced as 87-base-pair reads. As for the original processing: A later analysis tallied around 87 million unique TCR beta chains across the 666 repertoires, and approximately 12 million of those chains were shared by two or more donors. Raw reads were error-corrected and collapsed into unique sequences by a nearest-neighbor algorithm in which closely related sequences were merged to remove PCR and sequencing errors. Alignment of CDR3 sequences to IMGT reference sequences was used to assign V, D and J gene segments. For a sequence to be retained, a match of at least six nucleotides to both a V gene segment and a J gene segment was required. Rearrangements were called productive when the CDR3 lacked stop codons and stayed in frame with V and J; all others were non-productive. CDR3 was defined according to IMGT convention as the region running from the second conserved V-encoded cysteine to the conserved J-encoded phenylalanine. The earlier analysis of about 500 of the donors excluded sequences that lacked an unambiguous match to a single V gene segment. In an earlier analysis of approximately 590 of the donors, V segments were called functional above 56.7% productive rearrangements and were called segregating when the between-donor standard deviation exceeded 5%. A statistical classification framework was built for diagnosing cytomegalovirus status from the catalog of TCR beta chain sequences. A later analysis assigned V and J genes by comparing TCR nucleotide sequences with IMGT/GENE-DB human TR gene sequences. A later analysis assigned CDR3 sequences and most-parsimonious VDJ recombination scenarios with the TCRdist pipeline. In a later analysis, each TCR beta chain was defined by its CDR3 amino acid sequence together with its V-gene family, and reads lacking a unique V-gene family were excluded. To address suspected cross-contamination and a sequencing artifact, a later analysis removed 592 highly shared, low-generation-probability nucleotide sequences. In a later analysis, a clonal expansion index for each public chain was calculated from normalized within-repertoire ranks of inferred template counts. In a later analysis, generation probabilities were computed with a VDJ recombination model fitted to out-of-frame rearrangements, and the resulting probabilities were checked against IGoR. In a later analysis, hypergeometric tests were used to score TCR-TCR, TCR-HLA and TCR-CMV co-occurrence, with a repertoire-size bias correction applied to TCR pairs. False discovery rates were estimated in a later analysis by permuting HLA or CMV assignments 20 times. In a later analysis, co-occurring TCRs were grouped with DBSCAN, and TCRdist sequence similarity was added when clustering was performed within HLA-allele-positive subsets. For co-occurrence clustering, repertoires with fewer than 30,000 or more than 120,000 public chains were excluded, along with roughly 5 repertoires with anomalous nucleotide sharing. Not all clones reach the TCRdb copy of this immuneACCESS table, which keeps in-frame sequences only. Checked studies attribute under half of the gap to unresolved V genes and leave the rest unexplained. V, J and clone size are taken as reported in that table, and D and trimming were inferred from the DNA itself. For this sample there are about 160,000 clones; 78% appear just once. The top ten hold around 7% of the sample.

For this chain, trimming is 6 bases at the V end and 14 bases at the J end, and the number of junction bases without a gene match is 8. In the germline V gene (reference sequence), CDR1 corresponds to LNHDA and CDR2 to SQIVND. Counted from cysteine to phenylalanine, this CDR3 has 13 amino acids. The only DNA kept is the CDR3, 39 bases in frame from the first base. This clone was picked up a small number of times. This clone's antigen is unknown. No base quality values were provided; no much bigger clone lies one nucleotide off. The clonotype originates from a middle-aged woman in good health and CMV-seropositive. The material sequenced was PBMCs. The rearrangement joined TRBV19 to TRBJ2-1; 12 bases in the junction line up with TRBD1. CDR3 protein: CASRSGTGGCKFF. Read as DNA, the sequence is TGTGCCAGTAGGTCCGGGACAGGGGGCTGCAAGTTCTTC.